The 20 T cell receptor beta chains given below trace back to one sample, sequenced in a study of CD4+ T cells in melanoma. Sequencing used immunoSEQ multiplex PCR; TCRdb keeps in-frame clones, though not all of them. The table shows some 13,000 clones, with about three quarters occurring only once. Sequenced sample: cells from a culture (not recorded whether cultured in vitro). These TCRs come from a human donor with melanoma.

The chain links TRBV6-5 to TRBJ1-1; 7 positions agree with TRBD1. This CDR3 region has 15 residues. Germline lookup yields CDR1 MNHEY and CDR2 SVGAGI. After removal of 6 bases from V and 3 bases from J, the junction contained 10 bases not matched to a gene. CDR3 DNA sequence: TGTGCCAGCAGCCCCGGGACAGCCAAATACACTGAAGCTTTCTTT. Amino acid sequence: CASSPGTAKYTEAFF.

The J gene is TRBJ1-1, the V gene TRBV2; perhaps TRBD1 as D (5 bases). V was trimmed by 6 bases and J by 1 base, leaving 15 bases between them. The CDR3 length is 15 residues. From germline, CDR1 is SNHLY and CDR2 FYNNEI. This CDR3 reads CASRILGDWNTEAFF. DNA of the CDR3: TGTGCCAGCAGAATCTTGGGGGATTGGAACACTGAAGCTTTCTTT.

The gene calls are TRBV20-1 and TRBJ2-7; no clear D. CDR1 and CDR2 from the germline V gene are DFQATT and SNEGSKA (reference sequence). The ends were cut back, 7 bases at V and 6 bases at J, with 7 bases in the middle. The CDR3 is made up of 9 amino acids. The CDR3 loop is CSVGSEQYF. The CDR3 DNA follows: TGCAGTGTAGGGTCCGAGCAGTACTTC.

The chain links TRBV6-1 to TRBJ1-1, with unresolved D. The CDR3 covers 14 residues. The V end was cut by 1 base, the J end by 1 base, with 7 bases between. The germline gives CDR1 MNHNS, CDR2 SASEGT. This CDR3 is CASSEGHSNTEAFF. As DNA, the CDR3 is TGTGCCAGCAGTGAAGGACACTCGAACACTGAAGCTTTCTTT.

This rearrangement joins TRBV6-1 to TRBJ1-2, with 7 bases fitting TRBD1. The CDR3 has 17 amino acids. After removal of 2 bases from V and 6 bases from J, the junction contained 15 bases not matched to a gene. The germline V gene encodes CDR1 MNHNS and CDR2 SASEGT. CDR3 in amino acids: CASSEWDRLVYRHGYTF. The CDR3 DNA follows: TGTGCCAGCAGTGAATGGGACAGACTCGTTTATCGGCATGGCTACACCTTC.

This clone was detected only once. The chain links TRBV9 to TRBJ1-2; D call uncertain. CDR3 length equals 12 residues. The V gene's germline CDR1 is SGDLS and CDR2 YYNGEE. Trimming stripped 4 bases from V and 5 bases from J, with 9 bases between. The chain's CDR3 is CASSNSNYGYTF. For the CDR3, the DNA is TGTGCCAGCAGCAATTCGAATTATGGCTACACCTTC.

This chain joins TRBV19 and TRBJ2-3; 8 nucleotides agree with TRBD2. The ends lost 4 bases at V and 0 bases at J; junction bases unmatched: 9. Germline-derived CDR1 and CDR2 are LNHDA and SQIVND (reference sequence). The CDR3 contains 17 residues. CDR3 nucleotide sequence: TGTGCCAGTAGTAAGCAGCCGGAGCGGGGGAGCACAGATACGCAGTATTTT. This translates into CASSKQPERGSTDTQYF.

The J gene is TRBJ2-3, the V gene TRBV2, with 12 bases aligning to TRBD2. Per germline, CDR1 SNHLY and CDR2 FYNNEI. This CDR3 has 16 amino acids. With V trimmed by 6 bases and J by 2 bases, 6 bases remained unmatched. The DNA of the CDR3 is TGTGCCAGCAGCCGCGGACTAGCGGGGACCACAGATACGCAGTATTTT. As protein: CASSRGLAGTTDTQYF.

This clone appeared once. CDR3 residues: CASSGQSNYGYTF. The CDR3 DNA sequence: TGTGCCAGTAGTGGACAGTCTAACTATGGCTACACCTTC. The chain employs TRBV19 and TRBJ1-2; TRBD1 might be the D (6 bases). Germline assignment: CDR1 LNHDA and CDR2 SQIVND (reference sequence). CDR3 length: 13 residues. V lost 5 bases and J 0 bases, leaving 7 bases between the germline ends. The entire variable domain, with the rest obtained from reference TRBV19 and TRBJ1-2, is as follows: DGGITQSPKYLFRKEGQNVTLSCEQNLNHDAMYWYRQDPGQGLRLIYYSQIVNDFQKGDIAEGYSVSREKKESFPLTVTSAQKNPTAFYLCASSGQSNYGYTFGSGTRLTVV.

The chain has TRBV19 and TRBJ2-3; TRBD2 matches 9 bases. Trimming at V came to 4 bases and at J to 3 bases, leaving 8 bases not matched to a gene. Germline V gives CDR1 LNHDA, CDR2 SQIVND (reference sequence). CDR3 size: 16 residues. The CDR3 loop is CASSRRGGQRTDTQYF. CDR3 DNA sequence: TGTGCCAGTAGTAGGCGGGGGGGCCAAAGGACAGATACGCAGTATTTT. Looking up the rest from reference TRBV19 and TRBJ2-3 gives the full variable domain: DGGITQSPKYLFRKEGQNVTLSCEQNLNHDAMYWYRQDPGQGLRLIYYSQIVNDFQKGDIAEGYSVSREKKESFPLTVTSAQKNPTAFYLCASSRRGGQRTDTQYFGPGTRLTVL.

This chain joins TRBV6-5 and TRBJ1-2; D is undetermined. This CDR3 is built from 16 residues. Trimming cost V 2 bases and J 4 bases, with 17 bases left between them. Germline V gene lookup returns CDR1 MNHEY and CDR2 SVGAGI. The CDR3, as DNA: TGTGCCAGCAGTTACAAATCATTCAGTAGTAGCTATGGCTACACCTTC. As protein: CASSYKSFSSSYGYTF.

This clone was detected a few times. The chain has TRBV5-1 and TRBJ1-5; D remains unclear. The CDR3 has 12 amino acids. The germline V gene encodes CDR1 SGHRS and CDR2 YFSETQ. Trimming pared 0 bases from V and 6 bases from J, leaving 4 bases between. Here the CDR3 DNA reads TGCGCCAGCAGCTTGGAGGGTCAGCCCCAGCATTTT. This encodes CASSLEGQPQHF.

This chain links TRBV25-1 with TRBJ1-2; TRBD1 might be the D (6 bases). Trimming left V 6 bases short and J 1 base short, with 18 bases between. Germline V gene data show CDR1 as MGHDK and CDR2 as SYGVNS. CDR3 size: 16 residues. The CDR3 region has the DNA TGTGCCAGCAGAACTGACCTGGGGGGCGGTAACTATGGCTACACCTTC. Its protein is CASRTDLGGGNYGYTF.

This clone appeared once. J is TRBJ1-5 and V is TRBV19; TRBD1 agrees at 8 bases. The CDR3 contains 18 residues. Germline values: CDR1 LNHDA, CDR2 SQIVND (reference sequence). Trimming cost V 8 bases and J 2 bases; bases outside gene matches: 17. DNA of the CDR3: TGTGCCAGTGGCCAAGGCAGGGGGCCGGGGAAAGGCAATCAGCCCCAGCATTTT. As protein: CASGQGRGPGKGNQPQHF.

The sample holds one count of this clone. The chain employs TRBV6-5 and TRBJ2-7; D is possibly TRBD1 or TRBD2 (5 bases each). The germline CDR1 and CDR2 sequences are MNHEY and SVGAGI. This CDR3 has 12 residues. Trimming left V 5 bases short and J 4 bases short, with 9 bases between. The CDR3 DNA is TGTGCCAGCAGTGTCTGGGGGTACGAGCAGTACTTC. Translating it yields CASSVWGYEQYF.

The genes are TRBV2 and TRBJ2-3; 10 bases agree with TRBD1. The CDR3 is made up of 15 amino acids. The V segment lost 7 bases and the J segment 3 bases; nucleotides outside the gene matches: 7. Germline V gene lookup returns CDR1 SNHLY and CDR2 FYNNEI. Written as DNA, the CDR3 is TGTGCCAGCAATCGAGCGGGACAGGGGACAGATACGCAGTATTTT. It specifies CASNRAGQGTDTQYF.

The chain employs TRBV5-1 and TRBJ1-2; TRBD1 might be the D (5 bases). Between the trimmed V and J ends, which lost 0 bases and 6 bases, there was a span of 21 bases. The CDR3 is made up of 17 amino acids. From germline, CDR1 is SGHRS and CDR2 YFSETQ. The CDR3 is CASSLGGPYPGRDGYTF. The CDR3 nucleotides read TGCGCCAGCAGCTTGGGGGGACCGTACCCGGGGCGCGATGGCTACACCTTC.

The V and J genes are TRBV19 and TRBJ1-4; 9 bases are shared with TRBD1. Germline CDR1 is LNHDA and CDR2 is SQIVND (reference sequence). The CDR3 runs to 14 residues. V dropped 6 bases and J dropped 8; count of bases not matched to a gene: 7. The CDR3 reads CASRNRQGDEKLFF. CDR3 nucleotides: TGTGCCAGTAGAAACCGACAGGGGGACGAAAAACTGTTTTTT.

The chain uses TRBV6-1 and TRBJ1-4; D is uncertain. The ends were cut back, 5 bases at V and 8 bases at J, with 15 bases in the middle. From germline, CDR1 is MNHNS and CDR2 SASEGT. This CDR3 has 14 residues. CDR3 loop: CASSPIFAREKLFF. CDR3 sequence (DNA): TGTGCCAGCAGTCCTATCTTTGCCAGGGAAAAACTGTTTTTT.

The chain combines TRBV6-6 with TRBJ2-7, with D possibly being TRBD2 (6 bases). The V end lost 8 bases, the J end lost 3 bases, and 14 bases lay between the germline ends. The CDR3 extends over 13 amino acids. CDR1 is MNHNY, CDR2 SVGAGI, per germline (reference sequence). Here the CDR3 reads CASGGTGNYEQYF. CDR3 sequence (DNA): TGTGCCAGCGGGGGGACCGGAAACTACGAGCAGTACTTC.